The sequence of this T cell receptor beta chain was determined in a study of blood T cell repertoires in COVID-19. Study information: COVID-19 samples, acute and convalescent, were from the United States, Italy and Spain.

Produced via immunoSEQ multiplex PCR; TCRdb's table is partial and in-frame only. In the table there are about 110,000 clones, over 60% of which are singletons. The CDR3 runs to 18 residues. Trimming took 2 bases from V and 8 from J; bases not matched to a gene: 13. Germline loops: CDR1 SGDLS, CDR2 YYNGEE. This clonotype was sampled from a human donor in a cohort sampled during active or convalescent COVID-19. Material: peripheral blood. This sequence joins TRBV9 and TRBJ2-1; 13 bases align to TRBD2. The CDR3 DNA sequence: TGTGCCAGCAGCGTCTCTGGACTAGCGGGAGTTGGGCCAGATGAGCAGTTCTTC. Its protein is CASSVSGLAGVGPDEQFF.